This T cell receptor beta chain emerged from a study of blood T cell repertoires in COVID-19. Study information: COVID-19 samples from acute and convalescent phases originated in the United States, Italy and Spain. PBMCs, B-cell-depleted T cells, or T cells provided the cDNA or gDNA that made up the material.

Unmatched junction bases numbered 8, after V lost 4 bases and J lost 10 bases. The CDR3 contains 12 residues. CDR1 is GTSNPN, CDR2 SVGIG, per germline (reference sequence). Per the study methods: Estimation of nucleated cell counts relied on the amplification of reference gene primers. TCRdb keeps only in-frame clones here, not all; method: immunoSEQ multiplex PCR. That table gives V, J and clone size, and the DNA gave D and trimming. Of around 380,000 clones listed, about 80% are singletons. The chain carries TRBV30 and TRBJ1-1; 8 positions agree with TRBD1. The sample comprised peripheral blood. The sequence derives from a human donor with acute or convalescent COVID-19. The donor label of this sample is uncertain. The CDR3 spells CAWTRTGRGAFF. The CDR3 nucleotides are TGTGCCTGGACCCGGACAGGGCGGGGAGCTTTCTTT.